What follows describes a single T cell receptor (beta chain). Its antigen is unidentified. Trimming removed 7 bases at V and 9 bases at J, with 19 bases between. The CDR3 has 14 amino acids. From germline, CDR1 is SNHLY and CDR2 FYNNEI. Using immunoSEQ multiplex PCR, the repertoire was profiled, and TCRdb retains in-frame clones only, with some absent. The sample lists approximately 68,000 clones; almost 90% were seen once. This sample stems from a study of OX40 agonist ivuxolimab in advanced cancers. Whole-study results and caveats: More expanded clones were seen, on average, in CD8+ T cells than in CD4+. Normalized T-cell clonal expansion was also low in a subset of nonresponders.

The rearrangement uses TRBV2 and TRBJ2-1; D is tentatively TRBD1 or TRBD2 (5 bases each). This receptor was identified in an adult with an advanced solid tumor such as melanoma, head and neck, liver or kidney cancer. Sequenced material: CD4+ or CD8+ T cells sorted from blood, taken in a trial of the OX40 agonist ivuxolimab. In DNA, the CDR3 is TGTGCCAGCACCCCCTCCTGGGGGAGCGGTGAGCAGTTCTTC. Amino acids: CASTPSWGSGEQFF. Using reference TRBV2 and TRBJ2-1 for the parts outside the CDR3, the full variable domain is EPEVTQTPSHQVTQMGQEVILRCVPISNHLYFYWYRQILGQKVEFLVSFYNNEISEKSEIFDDQFSVERPDGSNFTLKIRSTKLEDSAMYFCASTPSWGSGEQFFGPGTRLTVL.